This TCR beta chain came from a study of PD-1 blockade in classical Hodgkin lymphoma. The table lists this clone with a few counts. With no exception, relapse followed autologous stem cell transplantation in all patients, and brentuximab vedotin exposure varied. The table came from immunoSEQ multiplex PCR; TCRdb's copy has only in-frame clones and leaves some out. The sample gives about 46,000 clones, around 70% of which show up once; about 10% is in the top ten. The specimen comprised peripheral blood mononuclear cells (PBMCs), sampled at baseline. The source of this sequence is a human donor with classical Hodgkin lymphoma.

The CDR3, as DNA: TGTGCCAGCAGTGAAGAATTCTACAATGAGCAGTTCTTC. Amino acids: CASSEEFYNEQFF. This chain connects TRBV2 to TRBJ2-1; D is undetermined. CDR3 length: 13 amino acids. Trimming stripped 1 base from V and 3 bases from J, with 4 bases between. Germline V gene lookup returns CDR1 SNHLY and CDR2 FYNNEI.